This T cell receptor beta chain was recorded in a study of T cells expressing NK-cell markers (dated by TCRdb to between 2020 and 2021). In the study overall: Three sorted T-cell subsets (CD3+CD56+NKG2C+, CD3+CD56+NKG2C- and CD3+CD56-NKG2C+) from about 8 donors had their TCR beta-chain repertoires profiled. Of the eight sequenced donors, seven were found to be HCMV-seropositive and one was found to be HCMV-seronegative. Randomly selected healthy volunteers, three men and five women, were used as the eight sequenced donors. Libraries were sequenced as 2 x 150 bp reads on Illumina HiSeq 2000/2500, MiSeq or NextSeq.

Taken from cysteine to phenylalanine, the CDR3 has 15 residues. Only the protein is on record. As encoded in the germline V gene (reference sequence), CDR1 is DFQATT while CDR2 is SNEGSKA. To determine HCMV serostatus, a commercial ELISA kit was used to detect HCMV-specific IgG in serum. Peripheral blood mononuclear cells were isolated from blood by Ficoll density gradient centrifugation. Note on this clonotype: The clone's antigen remains unknown.

These reads were obtained on an Illumina HiSeq 2000. TCR beta cDNA libraries were prepared using 5'RACE template switching, which introduced a universal primer site and unique molecular identifiers. cDNA synthesis was primed from the TCR beta constant segment and was followed by two successive PCR amplification steps. The paper's processing steps were these. MIGEC handled demultiplexing of the reads and grouping by UMI, while MiTCR was used to assemble and quantify clonotypes. To remove erroneous sequences, TCR cDNA sequences were retained only when supported by two or more reads. The tcR package was used for downstream repertoire analysis, and clonotypes were matched across fractions by CDR3 nucleotide sequence plus V segment. VDJmatch was used to annotate antigen specificity against VDJdb, with one amino acid substitution in CDR3 permitted. After TCRdb reprocessed the reads, each CDR3 protein sequence was kept as one row, without DNA. The V and J calls shown here were made by TCRdb, not taken from the authors' results. This sample's table carries roughly 380,000 distinct CDR3 sequences. Around 5.3% of the sample belongs to the ten largest clones.

The paper as a whole reports these results and caveats: Whether the expanded NKG2C-expressing T cell clones were specific for HCMV antigens remained unclear. In five to seven donors, the dominant CD3+CD56+NKG2C+ clonotypes were found to rank among the top 10 CD8+ clonotypes and to make up 1.0-7.0% of CD8+ T cells. Those dominant clonotypes were again the most abundant among CD3+CD56-NKG2C+ cells in a handful of donors, at roughly 25-60.1%.

The TCR was taken from a man aged 18 to 69 in good health. Sequenced sample: blood T cells: a sorted CD56 or NKG2C T cell subset, CD4+ or CD8+ T cells, or bulk PBMC T cells (not recorded which). The receptor chain draws on TRBV20-1 and TRBJ1-5; TCRdb designates TRBD1, a call that cannot be tested without DNA. The CDR3 reads as follows: CSARAANRGNQPQHF.